These T cell receptor beta chains were read from a single sample in a study of shared clonotypes between healthy human individuals. The protocol was immunoSEQ multiplex PCR, while the TCRdb copy is restricted to in-frame clones and leaves out a portion. The repertoire holds roughly 650,000 clones, with less than 98% as singletons. Sequenced input: naive CD4+ T cells sorted from blood. These receptors came from a woman in her thirties in good health. Each CDR3 is given with its conserved first and last residue. The D gene is left open where the match is weak. The size entry is marked missing in some rows and otherwise reads once, few, many or a size class.

abundance: -
v_gene: TRBV7-9
j_gene: TRBJ2-4
d_gene: -
CDR3nt: TGTGCCAGCAGCCCCCGACCCGGGGAGGACATTCAGTACTTC
CDR3aa: CASSPRPGEDIQYF

abundance: -
v_gene: TRBV5-1
j_gene: TRBJ2-1
d_gene: -
CDR3nt: TGCGCCAGCAGCTTGGCTCAGCGACAGTACAATGAGCAGTTCTTC
CDR3aa: CASSLAQRQYNEQFF

abundance: -
v_gene: TRBV6-6
j_gene: TRBJ2-7
d_gene: -
CDR3nt: TGTGCCAGCAGACCTGGGGATCAGAAACGCGAGCAGTACTTC
CDR3aa: CASRPGDQKREQYF

abundance: once
v_gene: TRBV7-9
j_gene: TRBJ2-7
d_gene: TRBD1
CDR3nt: TGTGCCAGCAGCTCACGGTCCGGGACAGGGGACGAGCAGTACTTC
CDR3aa: CASSSRSGTGDEQYF

abundance: -
v_gene: TRBV19
j_gene: TRBJ1-2
d_gene: TRBD1
CDR3nt: TGTGCCAGTAGTAGAACAGGGGAGTATGGCTACACCTTC
CDR3aa: CASSRTGEYGYTF

abundance: -
v_gene: TRBV9
j_gene: TRBJ2-5
d_gene: -
CDR3nt: TGTGCCAGCAGCGTAGGAGTCGGACCCACAGCCGCCGGGGAGACCCAGTACTTC
CDR3aa: CASSVGVGPTAAGETQYF

abundance: once
v_gene: TRBV28
j_gene: TRBJ2-1
d_gene: TRBD1
CDR3nt: TGTGCCAGTAGACCCGGGACAGGGGACAATGAGCAGTTCTTC
CDR3aa: CASRPGTGDNEQFF

abundance: once
v_gene: TRBV6-7
j_gene: TRBJ1-4
d_gene: -
CDR3nt: TGTGCCAGCATATCCCTGGACGAAAAACTGTTTTTT
CDR3aa: CASISLDEKLFF

abundance: -
v_gene: TRBV28
j_gene: TRBJ1-1
d_gene: -
CDR3nt: TGTGCCAGCAGTCATACCACCTTTACCGGGAACACTGAAGCTTTCTTT
CDR3aa: CASSHTTFTGNTEAFF

abundance: -
v_gene: TRBV6-1
j_gene: TRBJ2-3
d_gene: -
CDR3nt: TGTGCCAGCAGTGAAAGGGGGGCCCTTACGCAGTATTTT
CDR3aa: CASSERGALTQYF

abundance: once
v_gene: TRBV7-9
j_gene: TRBJ1-1
d_gene: TRBD1
CDR3nt: TGTGCCAGCAGCGGACAGGGAGGGGACACTGAAGCTTTCTTT
CDR3aa: CASSGQGGDTEAFF

abundance: once
v_gene: TRBV5-1
j_gene: TRBJ1-5
d_gene: TRBD1
CDR3nt: TGCGCCAGCAGCTCCGGACCGGGACAGGGCTCCGATCAGCCCCAGCATTTT
CDR3aa: CASSSGPGQGSDQPQHF

abundance: -
v_gene: TRBV11-1
j_gene: TRBJ2-7
d_gene: -
CDR3nt: TGTGCCAGCAGCTTAGACCCAGGTGGCGAGCAGTACTTC
CDR3aa: CASSLDPGGEQYF

abundance: -
v_gene: TRBV6-1
j_gene: TRBJ2-7
d_gene: -
CDR3nt: TGTGCCAGCAGTGAAGGCCCCTCCTACGAGCAGTACTTC
CDR3aa: CASSEGPSYEQYF

abundance: once
v_gene: TRBV19
j_gene: TRBJ2-1
d_gene: TRBD2
CDR3nt: TGTGCCAGTAGTCGCACGCTAGCGGGGAGTATACATGAGCAGTTCTTC
CDR3aa: CASSRTLAGSIHEQFF

abundance: -
v_gene: TRBV5-1
j_gene: TRBJ2-3
d_gene: -
CDR3nt: TGCGCCAGCAGCTTGGGTCGGGCCTACACAGATACGCAGTATTTT
CDR3aa: CASSLGRAYTDTQYF

abundance: -
v_gene: TRBV10-2
j_gene: TRBJ1-4
d_gene: -
CDR3nt: TGCGCCAGCAGTGAGTTCGCAACTAATGAAAAACTGTTTTTT
CDR3aa: CASSEFATNEKLFF

abundance: -
v_gene: TRBV5-5
j_gene: TRBJ2-2
d_gene: -
CDR3nt: TGTGCCAGCAACCCTCGCGGCCACACCGGGGAGCTGTTTTTT
CDR3aa: CASNPRGHTGELFF

abundance: -
v_gene: TRBV5-1
j_gene: TRBJ1-2
d_gene: TRBD1
CDR3nt: TGCGCCAGCACCTCGACAGGGGCTGGCTACACCTTC
CDR3aa: CASTSTGAGYTF

abundance: -
v_gene: TRBV2
j_gene: TRBJ2-7
d_gene: -
CDR3nt: TGTGCCAGCAGTGACACCTACGAGCAGTACTTC
CDR3aa: CASSDTYEQYF

abundance: -
v_gene: TRBV27
j_gene: TRBJ2-7
d_gene: TRBD2
CDR3nt: TGTGCCAGTGCCGGACTAGCGGATCTTGGGACTTACGAGCAGTACTTC
CDR3aa: CASAGLADLGTYEQYF

abundance: -
v_gene: TRBV15
j_gene: TRBJ2-2
d_gene: -
CDR3nt: TGTGCCACCAGCAGAGCACCTTTGGGCGGGGTGGCGAACACCGGGGAGCTGTTTTTT
CDR3aa: CATSRAPLGGVANTGELFF

abundance: once
v_gene: TRBV19
j_gene: TRBJ1-2
d_gene: -
CDR3nt: TGTGCCAGTAGTATACAGGCAACCGACTATGGCTACACCTTC
CDR3aa: CASSIQATDYGYTF

abundance: -
v_gene: TRBV28
j_gene: TRBJ1-5
d_gene: -
CDR3nt: TGTGCCAGCAGCCTGAATCAGCCCCAGCATTTT
CDR3aa: CASSLNQPQHF

abundance: -
v_gene: TRBV5-4
j_gene: TRBJ2-3
d_gene: -
CDR3nt: TGTGCCAGCAGCAAGACAGCCACAGATACGCAGTATTTT
CDR3aa: CASSKTATDTQYF

abundance: once
v_gene: TRBV29-1
j_gene: TRBJ2-5
d_gene: TRBD2
CDR3nt: TGCAGCGTTGCTGGTGAAGCGGGAGTAGGGGAGCAGTACTTC
CDR3aa: CSVAGEAGVGEQYF

abundance: -
v_gene: TRBV29-1
j_gene: TRBJ2-5
d_gene: TRBD2
CDR3nt: TGCAGCGCTTCAAATTGGGCGGGAGGCAACAAAGAGACCCAGTACTTC
CDR3aa: CSASNWAGGNKETQYF

abundance: -
v_gene: TRBV5-1
j_gene: TRBJ1-2
d_gene: TRBD1
CDR3nt: TGCGCCAGCAGCTTGGGGGCGCAGGGGGCTATTACTGGCTACACCTTC
CDR3aa: CASSLGAQGAITGYTF

abundance: -
v_gene: TRBV28
j_gene: TRBJ2-7
d_gene: TRBD2
CDR3nt: TGTGCCAGCAGTTCCTTAGCGGGGCCTACCTACGAGCAGTACTTC
CDR3aa: CASSSLAGPTYEQYF

abundance: -
v_gene: TRBV28
j_gene: TRBJ2-7
d_gene: TRBD2
CDR3nt: TGTGCCAGCAGCCGACCGGGACTAGCGGGAGGGCCGATGAGCGAGCAGTACTTC
CDR3aa: CASSRPGLAGGPMSEQYF

abundance: -
v_gene: TRBV7-8
j_gene: TRBJ1-1
d_gene: -
CDR3nt: TGTGCCAGCAGCCCGGGATACGTCGGGCCCGCGCGGAACACTGAAGCTTTCTTT
CDR3aa: CASSPGYVGPARNTEAFF

abundance: -
v_gene: TRBV6-5
j_gene: TRBJ2-2
d_gene: -
CDR3nt: TGTGCCAGCAGTTACTCTAGCATCTCGAACACCGGGGAGCTGTTTTTT
CDR3aa: CASSYSSISNTGELFF

abundance: -
v_gene: TRBV2
j_gene: TRBJ2-5
d_gene: -
CDR3nt: TGTGCCAGCAGTGAATATCTCCAAGAGACCCAGTACTTC
CDR3aa: CASSEYLQETQYF

abundance: -
v_gene: TRBV6-5
j_gene: TRBJ1-2
d_gene: TRBD1
CDR3nt: TGTGCCAGCAGTTACGGGGACAGGGGCCACTATGGCTACACCTTC
CDR3aa: CASSYGDRGHYGYTF

abundance: -
v_gene: TRBV6-1
j_gene: TRBJ1-3
d_gene: -
CDR3nt: TGTGCCAGCAGACGAGACGGGACCTCTGGAAACACCATATATTTT
CDR3aa: CASRRDGTSGNTIYF

abundance: -
v_gene: TRBV5-6
j_gene: TRBJ2-2
d_gene: TRBD2
CDR3nt: TGTGCCAGCAGCTTGATACTAGCGGGCACCGGGGAGCTGTTTTTT
CDR3aa: CASSLILAGTGELFF

abundance: -
v_gene: TRBV4-1
j_gene: TRBJ2-7
d_gene: TRBD2
CDR3nt: TGCGCCAGCAGCCGCCTCCCAGCGGGGGATTACGAGCAGTACTTC
CDR3aa: CASSRLPAGDYEQYF

abundance: -
v_gene: TRBV28
j_gene: TRBJ1-6
d_gene: -
CDR3nt: TGTGCCAGCAGTTTATGGGCACGGCAGGGGCGTTCACCCCTCCACTTT
CDR3aa: CASSLWARQGRSPLHF

abundance: -
v_gene: TRBV7-2
j_gene: TRBJ2-5
d_gene: TRBD2
CDR3nt: TGTGCCAGCAGCCCCGGACTAGCGGAAGAGACCCAGTACTTC
CDR3aa: CASSPGLAEETQYF

abundance: -
v_gene: TRBV29-1
j_gene: TRBJ2-7
d_gene: -
CDR3nt: TGCAGCGCACAGGGCGGTCTCGGCTACGAGCAGTACTTC
CDR3aa: CSAQGGLGYEQYF

abundance: -
v_gene: TRBV27
j_gene: TRBJ2-5
d_gene: -
CDR3nt: TGTGCCAGTAAGCGGAGCACGGAAGAGACCCAGTACTTC
CDR3aa: CASKRSTEETQYF

abundance: -
v_gene: TRBV20-1
j_gene: TRBJ2-1
d_gene: -
CDR3nt: TGCAGTGCTACGATTAATGAGCAGTTCTTC
CDR3aa: CSATINEQFF

abundance: once
v_gene: TRBV7-9
j_gene: TRBJ1-1
d_gene: -
CDR3nt: TGTGCCAGCAGCCCAGAAGGACGGGCCAGGCGCACTGAAGCTTTCTTT
CDR3aa: CASSPEGRARRTEAFF

abundance: -
v_gene: TRBV2
j_gene: TRBJ2-4
d_gene: -
CDR3nt: TGTGCCAGCAGGAGACAGTTAGCCAAAAACATTCAGTACTTC
CDR3aa: CASRRQLAKNIQYF

abundance: -
v_gene: TRBV5-4
j_gene: TRBJ2-7
d_gene: TRBD1
CDR3nt: TGTGCCAGCGCACCGGGACAGGGGCGTGAGCAGTACTTC
CDR3aa: CASAPGQGREQYF